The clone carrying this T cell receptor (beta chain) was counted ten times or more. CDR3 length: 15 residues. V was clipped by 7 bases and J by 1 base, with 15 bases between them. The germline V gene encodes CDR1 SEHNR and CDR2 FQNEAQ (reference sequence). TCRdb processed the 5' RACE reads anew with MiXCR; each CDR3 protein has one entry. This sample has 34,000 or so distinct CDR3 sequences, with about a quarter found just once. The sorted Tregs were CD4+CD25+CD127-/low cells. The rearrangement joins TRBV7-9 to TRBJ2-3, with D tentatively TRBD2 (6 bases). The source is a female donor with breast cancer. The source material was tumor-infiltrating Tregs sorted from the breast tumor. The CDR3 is CASTPPGLRTDTQYF. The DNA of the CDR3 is TGTGCCAGCACCCCCCCGGGACTTCGCACAGATACGCAGTATTTT.